These 30 T cell receptor beta chains came from one sample sequenced in a study of cytomegalovirus exposure and HLA in healthy donors. Data came from immunoSEQ multiplex PCR; TCRdb stores just in-frame clones and leaves some out. This table has 250,000 to 300,000 clones, around 85% appearing once. Sequenced material: PBMCs. These receptor sequences come from a woman under 30 in good health and CMV-seronegative.

This rearrangement joins TRBV29-1 to TRBJ1-5; no definite D call. The V end lost 8 bases, the J end lost 0 bases, and 11 bases lay between the germline ends. The CDR3 runs to 13 residues. CDR1 and CDR2 (germline): SQVTM, ANQGSEA. The CDR3 region has the DNA TGCAGCAACCCGGGGAATAGCAATCAGCCCCAGCATTTT. This gives the protein CSNPGNSNQPQHF. Drawing the rest from reference TRBV29-1 and TRBJ1-5, the complete variable domain is SAVISQKPSRDICQRGTSLTIQCQVDSQVTMMFWYRQQPGQSLTLIATANQGSEATYESGFVIDKFPISRPNLTFSTLTVSNMSPEDSSIYLCSNPGNSNQPQHFGDGTRLSIL.

The chain uses TRBV7-6 and TRBJ2-7; TRBD2 matches at 9 bases. J gave up 1 base and V 7 bases, and 11 bases lay outside the gene matches. This CDR3 region has 16 residues. CDR1 and CDR2 from the germline V gene are SGHVS and FNYEAQ. CDR3 sequence: CASTAGGAGISYEQYF. In nucleotides, the CDR3 is TGTGCCAGCACCGCGGGGGGGGCAGGGATATCCTACGAGCAGTACTTC. The whole variable domain, remainder taken from reference TRBV7-6 and TRBJ2-7, is GAGVSQSPRYKVTKRGQDVALRCDPISGHVSLYWYRQALGQGPEFLTYFNYEAQQDKSGLPNDRFSAERPEGSISTLTIQRTEQRDSAMYRCASTAGGAGISYEQYFGPGTRLTVT.

This chain uses TRBV6-6 with TRBJ1-1; 7 nucleotides agree with TRBD1. Germline trimming cut 2 bases from V and 7 bases from J; bases unmatched to any gene: 4. This CDR3 spans 13 amino acids. Germline lookup yields CDR1 MNHNY and CDR2 SVGAGI (reference sequence). The CDR3 bases are TGTGCCAGCAGTTACAGGGGGCTGAGTGAAGCTTTCTTT. Encoded protein: CASSYRGLSEAFF.

The chain joins TRBV4-1 to TRBJ2-7; 8 bases are shared with TRBD2. This CDR3 contains 16 residues. Losses at the gene ends were 3 bases for V and 3 bases for J; bases not matched to a gene: 10. CDR1 and CDR2 from the germline V gene are MGHRA and YSYEKL. The CDR3 DNA reads as TGCGCCAGCAGCCACGAACCGGGACTAGACAGCTACGAGCAGTACTTC. It yields the protein CASSHEPGLDSYEQYF.

The chain uses TRBV4-3 and TRBJ1-1; TRBD1 matches 9 bases. The CDR3 covers 16 residues. The junction had 5 bases not matched to a gene; V was cut back by 1 base and J by 2 bases. Looked up from germline, CDR1 is LGHNA and CDR2 is YSLEER. The CDR3: CASSQVQGAGNTEAFF. In DNA, the CDR3 is TGCGCCAGCAGCCAAGTACAGGGGGCCGGAAACACTGAAGCTTTCTTT.

The gene calls are TRBV9 and TRBJ2-2; the D gene is possibly TRBD1 (6 bases). The CDR3 runs to 16 residues. V was trimmed by 2 bases and J by 1 base, leaving 12 bases between them. From germline, CDR1 is SGDLS and CDR2 YYNGEE. CDR3 coding DNA: TGTGCCAGCAGCGTGGGCAGGGGTCTGAACACCGGGGAGCTGTTTTTT. It specifies CASSVGRGLNTGELFF. The variable domain in full, completed from reference TRBV9 and TRBJ2-2, reads DSGVTQTPKHLITATGQRVTLRCSPRSGDLSVYWYQQSLDQGLQFLIQYYNGEERAKGNILERFSAQQFPDLHSELNLSSLELGDSALYFCASSVGRGLNTGELFFGEGSRLTVL.

V usage is TRBV7-2 and J usage is TRBJ1-1, with 8 bases aligning to TRBD1. The CDR3 consists of 15 residues. J lost 5 bases, V lost 5 bases, and 10 bases had no gene match. Germline CDR1 is SGHTA and CDR2 is FQGNSA. The CDR3: CASSTYLRGPTEAFF. DNA for the CDR3: TGTGCCAGCAGCACTTACCTCAGGGGGCCAACTGAAGCTTTCTTT.

The chain joins TRBV9 to TRBJ2-7, with 10 bases lining up with TRBD2. In germline, CDR1 is SGDLS, CDR2 YYNGEE. The junction had 17 bases not matched to a gene; V was cut back by 4 bases and J by 7 bases. This CDR3 comprises 17 residues. The DNA of the CDR3 is TGTGCCAGCAGCTTCCATGAGGCGCTAGCGGGAGAGGGGGAGCAGTACTTC. This translates into CASSFHEALAGEGEQYF.

This clone came up a few times. At the DNA level, this CDR3 is encoded by other sequences in the same sample as well. The V and J genes are TRBV27 and TRBJ1-6; D unresolved. Looked up from germline, CDR1 is MNHEY and CDR2 is SMNVEV (reference sequence). V was trimmed by 1 base and J by 6 bases, leaving 7 bases between them. The CDR3 length is 14 residues. The CDR3 nucleotides read TGTGCCAGCAGTTTATGGGGAGTTAATTCACCCCTCCACTTT. It yields the protein CASSLWGVNSPLHF.

This clone was recorded only once. J is TRBJ2-7 and V is TRBV19, with D possibly TRBD2 on 5 matching bases. V lost 4 bases to trimming and J lost 7 bases, with 14 bases between them. CDR1 and CDR2 from the germline V gene are LNHDA and SQIVND (reference sequence). The CDR3 extends over 13 amino acids. In DNA form, the CDR3 reads TGTGCCAGTAGTAAGGCGCGGGCGAGTGAGCAGTACTTC. Its protein is CASSKARASEQYF.

The chain employs TRBV2 and TRBJ2-5; 7 bases agree with TRBD2. Germline assignment: CDR1 SNHLY and CDR2 FYNNEI. The V gene end was trimmed by 7 bases and the J gene end by 5 bases; junction bases not matched to a gene: 7. The CDR3 sequence is 13 residues long. CDR3 protein: CASMGGSMETQYF. The CDR3 region has the DNA TGTGCCAGCATGGGGGGGAGCATGGAGACCCAGTACTTC.

The chain employs TRBV7-2 and TRBJ2-1; perhaps TRBD1 as D (5 bases). The CDR3 runs 13 residues. V dropped 1 base and J dropped 8 bases, with 9 bases sitting between them. Germline V CDR1 and CDR2: SGHTA, FQGNSA. In nucleotides, the CDR3 is TGTGCCAGCAGCTTAGAGCGCAGGGATGAGCAGTTCTTC. Its translation: CASSLERRDEQFF.

As concerns this clone: Other DNA sequences in this specimen translate into the identical CDR3. The V gene is TRBV9, the J gene TRBJ1-2; D is unresolved. Deletions cut 0 bases from V and 5 bases from J, with 5 bases between. Germline CDR1 and CDR2: SGDLS and YYNGEE. The CDR3 runs 12 residues. The CDR3 DNA follows: TGTGCCAGCAGCGTAGACTCGTATGGCTACACCTTC. The encoded protein is CASSVDSYGYTF.

The rearrangement uses TRBV7-9 and TRBJ1-1; D is possibly TRBD1 (6 bases). The V end lost 4 bases, the J end lost 3 bases, and 9 bases lay between the germline ends. The CDR3 has 13 residues. Germline V gives CDR1 SEHNR, CDR2 FQNEAQ (reference sequence). The CDR3: CASSWAGDTEAFF. In DNA form, the CDR3 reads TGTGCCAGCAGCTGGGCAGGGGACACTGAAGCTTTCTTT.

The chain uses TRBV29-1 and TRBJ2-1, with 7 bases matching TRBD1. Germline V gene sequence: CDR1 SQVTM, CDR2 ANQGSEA. The V segment lost 4 bases and the J segment 6 bases; nucleotides outside the gene matches: 3. CDR3 length equals 12 residues. CDR3: CSVASGGNEQFF. The CDR3 DNA reads TGCAGCGTTGCATCAGGGGGCAATGAGCAGTTCTTC.

This chain joins TRBV7-8 and TRBJ2-1; TRBD2 might be the D (5 bases). Looked up from germline, CDR1 is SGHVS and CDR2 is FQNEAQ. V gave up 5 bases and J gave up 3 bases, with 8 bases separating them. The CDR3 consists of 13 residues. CDR3 region: CASSRDYYNEQFF. The CDR3 DNA sequence: TGTGCCAGCAGCCGAGACTACTACAATGAGCAGTTCTTC.

V and J are TRBV27 and TRBJ1-1; D gene uncertain. Trimming took 0 bases from V and 5 from J, leaving 13 bases between them. Per germline, CDR1 MNHEY and CDR2 SMNVEV (reference sequence). CDR3 length: 15 residues. Here the CDR3 DNA reads TGTGCCAGCAGTTTATCGAGGGTTGTCTGGACTGAAGCTTTCTTT. Translated, it gives CASSLSRVVWTEAFF.

The chain couples TRBV29-1 to TRBJ2-7; a weak D match, TRBD1 (5 bases). The germline V gene encodes CDR1 SQVTM and CDR2 ANQGSEA. V was clipped by 1 base and J by 0 bases, with 16 bases between them. There are 16 residues in the CDR3. The CDR3 DNA reads TGCAGCGTTGAAGGCGCTAGGACACTTAGCTCCTACGAGCAGTACTTC. It yields the protein CSVEGARTLSSYEQYF.

The gene calls are TRBV27 and TRBJ1-5, with a tentative D call TRBD1 (6 bases). The germline V gene encodes CDR1 MNHEY and CDR2 SMNVEV (reference sequence). The ends were cut back, 5 bases at V and 2 bases at J, with 19 bases in the middle. CDR3 length: 17 amino acids. CDR3: CASSPRTGLGGNQPQHF. CDR3 nucleotides: TGTGCCAGCAGTCCACGTACAGGGCTTGGAGGCAATCAGCCCCAGCATTTT.

This clone was detected a few times. This chain connects TRBV6-1 to TRBJ2-6; TRBD1 agrees at 10 bases. The germline CDR1 and CDR2 sequences are MNHNS and SASEGT. The ends lost 4 bases at V and 0 bases at J; junction bases unmatched: 9. This CDR3 has 19 amino acids. The chain's CDR3 is CASSARQGASISGANVLTF. The CDR3 DNA sequence: TGTGCCAGCAGTGCCCGACAGGGGGCCTCAATCTCTGGGGCCAACGTCCTGACTTTC.

The chain joins TRBV7-9 to TRBJ2-7; 8 nucleotides agree with TRBD2. Germline V CDR1 and CDR2: SEHNR, FQNEAQ (reference sequence). The CDR3 has 15 amino acids. V lost 5 bases, J lost 2 bases, and 8 bases stayed unmatched. CDR3 protein: CASSLTTSGTYEQYF. The CDR3, as DNA: TGTGCCAGCAGCCTCACCACTAGCGGTACCTACGAGCAGTACTTC. Full variable domain (rest looked up from reference TRBV7-9 and TRBJ2-7): DTGVSQNPRHKITKRGQNVTFRCDPISEHNRLYWYRQTLGQGPEFLTYFQNEAQLEKSRLLSDRFSAERPKGSFSTLEIQRTEQGDSAMYLCASSLTTSGTYEQYFGPGTRLTVT.

The chain carries TRBV9 and TRBJ2-4; possible D gene TRBD1, 5 bases. This CDR3 region has 14 residues. Germline V CDR1 and CDR2: SGDLS, YYNGEE. The germline V and J ends were trimmed by 0 bases and 8 bases, with 12 bases remaining between them. CDR3 in amino acids: CASSVVPGLDIQYF. CDR3 sequence (DNA): TGTGCCAGCAGCGTAGTGCCAGGGCTAGACATTCAGTACTTC.

The chain couples TRBV5-6 to TRBJ2-5; 8 positions agree with TRBD1. CDR1 and CDR2 (germline): SGHDT, YYEEEE. The CDR3 spans 15 residues. V shed 4 bases, J shed 3 bases, and the junction held 8 bases outside the gene matches. The CDR3 is CASSAPGQDKETQYF. The CDR3 DNA reads TGTGCCAGCAGCGCCCCGGGACAGGATAAAGAGACCCAGTACTTC.

The chain joins TRBV6-1 to TRBJ1-6; the D gene is possibly TRBD1 (6 bases). From germline, CDR1 is MNHNS and CDR2 SASEGT. The CDR3 consists of 14 residues. The germline V and J ends were trimmed by 7 bases and 9 bases, with 16 bases remaining between them. CDR3 protein: CASTDGGLSSPLHF. The CDR3 DNA is TGTGCCAGCACGGATGGGGGCTTGAGTTCACCCCTCCACTTT.

This chain joins TRBV6-5 and TRBJ1-2, with D perhaps matching TRBD1 (5 bases). V dropped 0 bases and J dropped 7 bases, with 12 bases sitting between them. This CDR3 contains 14 residues. CDR1 and CDR2 (germline): MNHEY, SVGAGI. This chain's CDR3 is CASSYSTGVGGYTF. CDR3 in DNA: TGTGCCAGCAGTTACTCGACGGGGGTGGGTGGCTACACCTTC.

The rearrangement joins TRBV10-3 to TRBJ2-7, with 8 positions matching TRBD1. This CDR3 comprises 14 residues. The junction had 7 bases not matched to a gene; V was cut back by 6 bases and J by 3 bases. Germline V lookup: CDR1 ENHRY, CDR2 SYGVKD. This chain's CDR3 is CAIRMTGENYEQYF. As DNA, the CDR3 is TGTGCCATCAGGATGACAGGGGAGAACTACGAGCAGTACTTC.

V and J are TRBV2 and TRBJ2-1, with D perhaps matching TRBD1 (5 bases). The CDR3 contains 11 residues. Per germline, CDR1 SNHLY and CDR2 FYNNEI. Trimming removed 4 bases from V and 12 bases from J, with 10 bases in between. CDR3 nucleotide sequence: TGTGCCAGCAGTGCACAGGTGTGGCAGTTCTTC. Translated, it gives CASSAQVWQFF. Variable domain in full (rest from reference TRBV2 and TRBJ2-1): EPEVTQTPSHQVTQMGQEVILRCVPISNHLYFYWYRQILGQKVEFLVSFYNNEISEKSEIFDDQFSVERPDGSNFTLKIRSTKLEDSAMYFCASSAQVWQFFGPGTRLTVL.

CDR3 loop: CASSPLEADSGSPLHF. The CDR3, as DNA: TGTGCCAGCAGTCCGTTAGAGGCCGACTCGGGTTCACCCCTCCACTTT. The rearrangement links TRBV2 to TRBJ1-6; D not certain. There are 16 residues in the CDR3. Germline lookup yields CDR1 SNHLY and CDR2 FYNNEI. With 5 bases removed from V and 9 bases from J, the gap between germline ends came to 20 bases. The full variable domain, its missing parts supplied by reference TRBV2 and TRBJ1-6, is EPEVTQTPSHQVTQMGQEVILRCVPISNHLYFYWYRQILGQKVEFLVSFYNNEISEKSEIFDDQFSVERPDGSNFTLKIRSTKLEDSAMYFCASSPLEADSGSPLHFGNGTRLTVT.

V is TRBV28 and J is TRBJ1-5; D not resolved. CDR3 length: 13 residues. V lost 6 bases and J 5 bases, leaving 11 bases between the germline ends. Germline V gives CDR1 MDHEN, CDR2 SYDVKM. The chain's CDR3 is CASSQARHQPQHF. The CDR3 coding sequence is TGTGCCAGCAGCCAAGCCCGTCATCAGCCCCAGCATTTT.

The chain links TRBV5-1 to TRBJ2-7; TRBD2 might be the D (6 bases). The CDR3 covers 15 residues. V dropped 1 base and J dropped 2 bases, with 13 bases sitting between them. Germline CDR1 SGHRS, CDR2 YFSETQ. The chain's CDR3 is CASSLYGTSTYEQYF. The CDR3 DNA follows: TGCGCCAGCAGCTTGTACGGGACTTCTACCTACGAGCAGTACTTC. Full variable domain (outside the CDR3, taken from reference TRBV5-1 and TRBJ2-7): KAGVTQTPRYLIKTRGQQVTLSCSPISGHRSVSWYQQTPGQGLQFLFEYFSETQRNKGNFPGRFSGRQFSNSRSEMNVSTLELGDSALYLCASSLYGTSTYEQYFGPGTRLTVT.